This T cell receptor (beta chain) comes out of a study of T-cell reconstitution after alpha-beta-depleted transplantation in children. Study-wide results and caveats: Reportedly, alpha-beta T cells present about two months post-transplant originated from several hundred expanded clones of graft origin. Counts and diversity of T cells one year after transplant came mostly from newly produced T cells.

Unique molecular identifiers tagged the TCRbeta library. TCRdb passed the PCR reads through MiXCR, listing each CDR3 protein once. Of about 640,000 distinct CDR3 sequences listed, 10% to 15% are singletons. Between the trimmed V and J ends, which lost 1 base and 3 bases, there was a span of 16 bases. This CDR3 is built from 18 residues. Germline values: CDR1 MGHDK, CDR2 SYGVNS. This clonotype was counted ten times or more. The antigen remains undetermined. The gene calls are TRBV25-1 and TRBJ2-6; the D gene is possibly TRBD2 (5 bases). The sample consisted of PBMCs, mostly from graft donor cells, taken 360 days after TCRalphabeta/CD19-depleted stem cell transplant. The sequence came from a male patient under 18 who had a stem cell transplant for acute myeloid leukemia, so the T cells may come from the graft donor. CDR3 in DNA: TGTGCCAGCAGTGAATTGGGGAGTGGGGAATTTGGGGCCAACGTCCTGACTTTC. Translated: CASSELGSGEFGANVLTF. The full variable domain, with the rest looked up from reference TRBV25-1 and TRBJ2-6, is EADIYQTPRYLVIGTGKKITLECSQTMGHDKMYWYQQDPGMELHLIHYSYGVNSTEKGDLSSESTVSRIRTEHFPLTLESARPSHTSQYLCASSELGSGEFGANVLTFGAGSRLTVL.